What follows are 19 T cell receptor beta chains derived from one specimen sequenced in a study of shared clonotypes between healthy human individuals (dated by TCRdb to the early 2020s). The library was generated by the immunoSEQ multiplex PCR assay. TCRdb provides this immuneACCESS table in a form limited to in-frame rearrangements. Some clones are lacking; in checked studies, under half of them reflect an unresolved V gene, and why the rest are absent is not known. Here the sample has about 710,000 clones; approximately 72% occur a single time. 1.8% of the sample is held by the ten biggest clonotypes. The sequencing sample was made of memory CD4+ T cells sorted from blood. What this sample's cell subset or site label stands for: CD45RA-negative fraction. The receptors were gathered from a woman under 40 in good health.

The rearrangement joins TRBV2 to TRBJ2-7, with 9 bases lining up with TRBD1. The CDR3 totals 14 residues. V lost 6 bases, J lost 4 bases, and 7 bases stayed unmatched. Germline V gene sequence: CDR1 SNHLY, CDR2 FYNNEI. The CDR3 is CASRPGTGPYEQYF. The CDR3 bases are TGTGCCAGCAGACCCGGGACAGGGCCTTACGAGCAGTACTTC.

The J gene is TRBJ1-2, the V gene TRBV7-2; TRBD1 might be the D (6 bases). V was clipped by 5 bases and J by 0 bases, with 16 bases between them. The germline CDR1 and CDR2 sequences are SGHTA and FQGNSA. The CDR3 loop spans 16 amino acids. CDR3 nucleotide sequence: TGTGCCAGCAGCCCAGTGGGGGCGTTAGCTAACTATGGCTACACCTTC. Translating it yields CASSPVGALANYGYTF.

V usage is TRBV6-4 and J usage is TRBJ2-3; a possible D gene is TRBD2 (5 bases). Per germline, CDR1 MRHNA and CDR2 SNTAGT. This CDR3 region has 16 residues. V gave up 0 bases and J gave up 0 bases, with 10 bases separating them. CDR3 region: CASSDSGSASTDTQYF. CDR3 bases: TGTGCCAGCAGTGACTCGGGGAGCGCTAGCACAGATACGCAGTATTTT.

With respect to this clone: This specimen includes other DNA sequences encoding the same CDR3. Written as DNA, the CDR3 is TGTGCCAGCAGCTTTAGTGGGAGCTCCTACGAGCAGTACTTC. Translated: CASSFSGSSYEQYF. The V and J genes are TRBV7-2 and TRBJ2-7, with D possibly being TRBD2 (5 bases). Trimming took 3 bases from V and 0 from J, leaving 9 bases between them. The CDR3 length is 14 residues. Germline V gives CDR1 SGHTA, CDR2 FQGNSA.

The chain carries TRBV27 and TRBJ2-7; D tentatively fits TRBD1 or TRBD2 (6 bases each). The germline CDR1 and CDR2 sequences are MNHEY and SMNVEV (reference sequence). Trimming cost V 8 bases and J 4 bases, with 21 bases left between them. This CDR3 is built from 15 residues. The CDR3 here is CASSSPDRRGYEQYF. In DNA, the CDR3 is TGTGCCAGCTCATCTCCTGACAGGAGGGGGTACGAGCAGTACTTC.

The chain is built from TRBV2 and TRBJ2-1; D is ambiguous. Germline V gene lookup returns CDR1 SNHLY and CDR2 FYNNEI. The CDR3 loop spans 13 amino acids. Trimming took off 5 bases at V and 4 bases at J, with 9 bases between the two ends. The CDR3, as DNA: TGTGCCAGCAGTAACGGTTGGTACAATGAGCAGTTCTTC. As protein: CASSNGWYNEQFF.

V is TRBV7-3 and J is TRBJ2-5; a weak D match, TRBD2 (5 bases). The CDR3 has 14 amino acids. Trimming left V 0 bases short and J 5 bases short, with 10 bases between. CDR1 is SGHTA and CDR2 is FQGTGA in the germline V gene. The CDR3 bases are TGTGCCAGCAGCTTAACCGGGGTAGAGGAGACCCAGTACTTC. This codes for CASSLTGVEETQYF.

This rearrangement joins TRBV7-9 to TRBJ2-3; D might be TRBD2 (5 bases). V lost 2 bases, J lost 5 bases, and 8 bases lay in between. This CDR3 contains 13 residues. Germline V gene sequence: CDR1 SEHNR, CDR2 FQNEAQ (reference sequence). For the CDR3, the DNA is TGTGCCAGCAGCTTAATAGGACTAGATACGCAGTATTTT. This codes for CASSLIGLDTQYF.

The CDR3 region is CASSYAGGGGGYEQYF. In DNA form, the CDR3 reads TGTGCCAGCAGTTATGCCGGCGGGGGAGGCGGGTACGAGCAGTACTTC. This sequence joins TRBV28 and TRBJ2-7, with 7 bases that match TRBD2. CDR3 size: 16 residues. The germline CDR1 and CDR2 sequences are MDHEN and SYDVKM. Trimming at V came to 4 bases and at J to 4 bases, leaving 13 bases not matched to a gene.

This clone appeared a few times. The sample has other DNA sequences that encode this CDR3 too. The chain couples TRBV7-7 to TRBJ2-5, with D perhaps matching TRBD1 (5 bases). Germline lookup yields CDR1 SSHAT and CDR2 FNYEAQ (reference sequence). The CDR3 is 13 amino acids. V lost 4 bases to trimming and J lost 3 bases, with 9 bases between them. The CDR3 sequence is CASSSDREETQYF. CDR3 DNA sequence: TGTGCCAGCAGCTCCGACAGAGAAGAGACCCAGTACTTC.

This clone is labeled medium-sized. Different DNA sequences within this sample yield the same CDR3. J is TRBJ1-5 and V is TRBV7-9; TRBD1 agrees at 12 bases. Germline V gene data show CDR1 as SEHNR and CDR2 as FQNEAQ (reference sequence). The CDR3 runs 17 residues. V was pared by 3 bases and J by 3 bases, with 6 bases of the junction left unmatched. The CDR3 spells CASSFLPGQGANQPQHF. Written as DNA, the CDR3 is TGTGCCAGCAGCTTCCTGCCGGGACAGGGGGCCAATCAGCCCCAGCATTTT.

This clone came up a few times. V and J are TRBV18 and TRBJ2-2; D remains unclear. Per the germline V gene, CDR1 is KGHSH and CDR2 is LQKENI. The CDR3 extends over 13 amino acids. The V gene lost 4 bases and the J gene lost 1 base, with 4 bases spanning the gap. The CDR3 DNA is TGTGCCAGCTCACGCGGGAACACCGGGGAGCTGTTTTTT. Its protein is CASSRGNTGELFF.

The V gene is TRBV30, the J gene TRBJ2-1; D is unresolved. CDR1 and CDR2 (germline): GTSNPN, SVGIG (reference sequence). V was trimmed by 5 bases and J by 6 bases, leaving 11 bases between them. The CDR3 extends over 12 amino acids. CDR3 coding DNA: TGTGCCTGGGGTCGAATAGTCAATGAGCAGTTCTTC. Translated: CAWGRIVNEQFF.

This rearrangement joins TRBV7-9 to TRBJ1-1; 10 bases match TRBD1. Trimming cost V 5 bases and J 7 bases; bases outside gene matches: 7. This CDR3 comprises 14 residues. Germline-derived CDR1 and CDR2 are SEHNR and FQNEAQ (reference sequence). CDR3 DNA sequence: TGTGCCAGCAGCCGCCGGGACAGGGGTTATGAAGCTTTCTTT. It encodes CASSRRDRGYEAFF.

The J gene is TRBJ2-1, the V gene TRBV29-1; 8 bases map to TRBD1. There are 18 residues in the CDR3. V shed 1 base and J 8 bases; nucleotides not matched to a gene: 19. Germline CDR1 and CDR2: SQVTM and ANQGSEA. The DNA of the CDR3 is TGCAGCGTTGAAGGGGCTTACAAGGCAGGGGGCGTTAAGTATGAGCAGTTCTTC. Translation: CSVEGAYKAGGVKYEQFF.

The rearrangement joins TRBV9 to TRBJ1-2; D possibly corresponds to TRBD1 (6 bases). The length of the CDR3 is 13 residues. The V end was cut by 4 bases, the J end by 5 bases, with 12 bases between. Germline V lookup: CDR1 SGDLS, CDR2 YYNGEE. DNA for the CDR3: TGTGCCAGCAGCCCCGTCCAGGGGTATGGCTACACCTTC. Translation: CASSPVQGYGYTF.

The V and J genes are TRBV10-3 and TRBJ1-1; 12 nucleotides align to TRBD1. The CDR3 is made up of 15 amino acids. CDR1 is ENHRY, CDR2 SYGVKD, per germline. V dropped 3 bases and J dropped 11; count of bases not matched to a gene: 10. CDR3 DNA: TGTGCCATCAGTGATTCCGGGACAGGGGGCGGAGAGGCTTTCTTT. Residues: CAISDSGTGGGEAFF.

V and J are TRBV11-2 and TRBJ2-2; the D gene could be TRBD1 or TRBD2 (6 bases each). Trimming stripped 2 bases from V and 6 bases from J, with 16 bases between. The CDR3 length is 16 residues. Germline V gene data show CDR1 as SGHAT and CDR2 as FQNNGV. The CDR3 protein is CASSLIRGELPGELFF. For the CDR3, the DNA is TGTGCCAGCAGCTTAATTAGGGGGGAGTTGCCCGGGGAGCTGTTTTTT.

The chain carries TRBV11-1 and TRBJ1-1; D is ambiguous. Germline CDR1 reads SGHAT; CDR2 reads FQDESV (reference sequence). CDR3 length: 12 residues. V was trimmed by 4 bases and J by 6 bases, leaving 9 bases between them. The CDR3 reads CASSSPPSEAFF. The CDR3 nucleotides read TGTGCCAGCAGCTCCCCCCCCTCTGAAGCTTTCTTT.